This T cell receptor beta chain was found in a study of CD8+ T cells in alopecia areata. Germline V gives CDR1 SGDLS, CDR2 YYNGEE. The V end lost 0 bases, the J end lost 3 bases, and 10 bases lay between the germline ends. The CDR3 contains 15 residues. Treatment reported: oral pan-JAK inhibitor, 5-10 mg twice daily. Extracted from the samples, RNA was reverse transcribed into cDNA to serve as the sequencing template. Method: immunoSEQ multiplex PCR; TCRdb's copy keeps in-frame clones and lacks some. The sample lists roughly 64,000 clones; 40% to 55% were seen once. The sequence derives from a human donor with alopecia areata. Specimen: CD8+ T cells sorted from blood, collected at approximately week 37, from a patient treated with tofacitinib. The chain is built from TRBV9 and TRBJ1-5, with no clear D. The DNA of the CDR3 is TGTGCCAGCAGCGTAGAGGCAGGCCTCAATCAGCCCCAGCATTTT. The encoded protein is CASSVEAGLNQPQHF.